This TCR beta chain originates from a study of cytomegalovirus exposure and HLA in healthy donors (dated by TCRdb to about 2017). Broadly, across the study: In an earlier analysis of about 560 of the donors, 276 Gb of sequence data and 120 million or so unique TCR beta sequences from 180 million or so T cells were reported. A later analysis re-examined previously published TCR beta repertoires from about 700 donors and added high-resolution HLA genotyping to investigate patterns of TCR occurrence. The study was designed to test whether signatures of past pathogen exposure could be identified by cataloging public T cell receptors. Of the roughly 400 genotyped donors, about 80% fell in the genetic ancestry cluster associated with self-reported Caucasian donors. Class I and class II HLA loci were covered by the typing at four-digit resolution. Typing coverage differed by locus: A, B, C, DRB1 and DQB1 were typed in roughly 620-630 donors, DQA1 in 522, DPA1 in around 600, and DPB1 in around 490. Around 320 gigabases of sequencing data and 70 million to 85 million unique TCR sequences were included in an early release covering about 700 HLA-typed donors. Among roughly 400 genotyped donors of the cohort, an average of approximately 250,000 unique TCR beta nucleotide sequences were sequenced per donor, 15% to 20% of them non-productive. An earlier analysis of 587 of the donors used high-throughput TCR beta sequencing to judge whether each TCR beta V gene segment behaved as functional or pseudogenic. Donor age, sex, ethnicity and CMV serostatus were compiled alongside the repertoire data. Every discovery cohort repertoire had been produced on one sequencing platform. In addition to the first cohort of around 670 subjects, a separate validation cohort of approximately 110 different subjects was used. Using immunosequencing, the study profiled T cell repertoires from 500 to 800 subjects and related those repertoires to cytomegalovirus serostatus. Four or five DR-DQ haplotypes were handled as single units for association and clustering because linkage in the cohort was strong. In the later analysis, no new phenotypic data were used to find candidate immune exposures; instead, reliance was placed on TCR beta sequences and their occurrence across donors. A later genetic analysis took genome-wide SNP genotypes for about 60% of the roughly 670 donors and used that subset as a discovery cohort. High-throughput TCR immunosequencing, statistical association of individual TCRs with disease status, and machine learning were combined to predict cytomegalovirus infection status.

CDR1 SQVTM and CDR2 ANQGSEA are derived from the germline V gene. V and J are truncated by 1 base and 1 base respectively, leaving an intervening sequence of 10 bases. From the cysteine up to the phenylalanine, the CDR3 has a length of 15 residues. CDR3 DNA is the only sequence kept; it has 45 bases, read in frame from the first base. The full study reports these points: A further reported finding was that TCR beta sequences accurately predicted the HLA-A and HLA-B alleles for most subjects in the first cohort. The earlier analysis of 587 of the donors excluded roughly 16 rarely observed V segments, including chromosome 9 orphons, because counts were too low. According to a later genetic analysis, donors in an Asian-associated ancestry cluster had fewer N-insertions in productive TCRs than the roughly 670-donor mean. For the cohort, immune exposure information was limited to CMV serostatus. Most TCR sequences were observed very rarely across donors, whereas some public TCRs were present in many individuals. A later analysis associated 17,000 or so TCR beta sequences with specific HLA alleles at a false discovery rate of 0.05. Because the 87-base-pair reads could not distinguish some IMGT-functional V segments, including TRBV6-2 and TRBV6-3, those segments were excluded. According to a later analysis, TCR association rates differed among HLA loci, with DRB1 alleles showing the most associated TCRs and HLA-C alleles showing the fewest. Sequencing depth was assumed to be roughly uniform across donors in the presence/absence analyses, though that assumption may not hold. Because some donors lacked HLA typing at each locus, the association tests relied only on the typed subset. In an earlier analysis of some 640 of the donors, most TCR beta V segments were observed in productive rearrangements about 90% or about 30% of the time, broadly matching IMGT annotations. A total of 150 to 200 TCR beta chains were listed by the study as associated with cytomegalovirus. In a later analysis, most CMV-associated TCR beta chains were found to appear HLA-restricted, with HLA associations seemingly driven largely by CMV exposure. Strong co-occurrence of HLA alleles, especially DR and DQ, made assigning TCR associations to individual alleles difficult. In a later analysis, HLA-associated TCR beta chains showed more clonal expansion and lower generation probabilities than non-associated chains that were equally common. This cohort had only TCR beta chains sequenced, and the lack of alpha or paired-chain data limited which features could be detected. Several of the top co-occurrence clusters appeared to be linked to parvovirus B19, influenza, CMV and Epstein-Barr virus, according to a later analysis. The classifier was reported to diagnose cytomegalovirus status with high specificity and sensitivity in both the original and validation cohorts. Linkage disequilibrium might explain the correlated functional status among segregating V segments, but an unknown experimental factor could not be excluded. Three of the identified cytomegalovirus-associated TCR beta chains were confirmed in vitro to be specific for cytomegalovirus antigens. The sequencing pipeline was judged likely to have produced a cluster of highly shared sequence variants as a technical artifact. The authors suggested that the approach could potentially be extended to other disease states and immunological phenotypes. An association between a missense DCLRE1C variant and V-gene and J-gene trimming of TCR beta chains was found in a later genetic analysis and replicated in an independent cohort.

Regarding this clone: Its antigen is unknown. No much larger clonotype is one base removed from it; base qualities were not supplied.

The cohort comprised some 730 healthy bone marrow donors. Cohort members were all nominally healthy when sampled, although unrecorded immune exposures were likely present. The donor was CMV seronegative and was included in the group of a few hundred seronegative cohort members. A peripheral blood sample was collected from each donor, and TCR beta sequencing was performed on peripheral blood mononuclear cells. Genomic DNA was extracted from the blood cell samples with the Qiagen DNeasy Blood Extraction Kit. Libraries were made using the immunoSEQ multiplex PCR assay. For the multiplex PCR, a mixture combining 60 forward primers for TCR Vbeta segments and 13 reverse primers for TCR Jbeta segments was used. A multiplex PCR assay on genomic DNA amplified the CDR3 region of rearranged TCR beta genes. Amplified TCR beta libraries were sequenced as 87-base-pair reads on the Illumina HiSeq System. For the original study's pipeline: Across the roughly 640 repertoires, a later analysis counted approximately 83 million unique TCR beta chains, around 11 million of which were shared by at least two donors. To remove PCR and sequencing errors, raw reads were error-corrected and collapsed into unique sequences using a nearest-neighbor algorithm that merged closely related sequences. CDR3 sequences were aligned to IMGT reference sequences to assign V, D and J gene segments. For a sequence to be retained, a match of at least six nucleotides was required to both a V gene segment and a J gene segment. Rearrangements were classified as productive when the CDR3 lacked stop codons and remained in frame with V and J, and all other rearrangements were classified as non-productive. CDR3 was defined by IMGT convention, running from the second conserved V-encoded cysteine to the conserved J-encoded phenylalanine. Sequences without an unambiguous match to a single V gene segment were excluded from the earlier analysis of a few hundred of the donors. In an earlier analysis of around 590 of the donors, a V segment was called functional when productive rearrangements were above 56.7%, and segregating when the standard deviation between donors exceeded 5%. A statistical classification framework was built for diagnosing cytomegalovirus status from the catalog of TCR beta chain sequences. In a later analysis, V and J genes were assigned by comparing TCR nucleotide sequences against IMGT/GENE-DB human TR gene sequences. The TCRdist pipeline was used in a later analysis to assign CDR3 sequences and most-parsimonious VDJ recombination scenarios. In a later analysis, each TCR beta chain was defined by its CDR3 amino acid sequence together with its V-gene family, and reads lacking a unique V-gene family were excluded. To address suspected cross-contamination and a sequencing artifact, a later analysis removed 592 highly shared, low-generation-probability nucleotide sequences. In a later analysis, a clonal expansion index was calculated for each public chain from normalized within-repertoire ranks of inferred template counts. In a later analysis, generation probabilities were computed using a VDJ recombination model fitted to out-of-frame rearrangements, and the results were checked against IGoR. In a later analysis, hypergeometric tests were used to score TCR-TCR, TCR-HLA and TCR-CMV co-occurrence, with a repertoire-size bias correction applied to TCR pairs. In a later analysis, false discovery rates were estimated by permuting HLA or CMV assignments 20 times. In a later analysis, co-occurring TCRs were grouped using DBSCAN, and TCRdist sequence similarity was added for clustering within HLA-allele-positive subsets. For co-occurrence clustering, repertoires with fewer than 30,000 or more than 120,000 public chains were excluded, along with about five repertoires with anomalous nucleotide sharing. As stored in TCRdb, this immuneACCESS dataset retains in-frame rearrangements with V and J assigned. A fraction of the clones does not appear; measured against another copy, unresolved V genes explain less than half of the discrepancy, and the remainder lacks a known reason. V, J and clone size were drawn from that table, and D and trimming were deduced from the DNA. The table for this sample lists around 100,000 clones; about three fifths of them were counted only once. 3.5% to 4.5% of the sample is in the top ten clones.

The rearrangement combines TRBV29-1 with TRBJ2-2, with the D gene not confidently named. This receptor was taken from a man aged 25-45 years in good health and CMV-seronegative. Sequenced: PBMCs. The CDR3 in this case is CSVEGALGNTGELFF. The bases are TGCAGCGTTGAAGGGGCATTGGGGAACACCGGGGAGCTGTTTTTT.